This T cell receptor (beta chain) was recovered during a study of radiotherapy plus CTLA-4 blockade in lung cancer. Study-wide context: Disease control reached about 28%, with objective responses in 15% to 20%.

Method: immunoSEQ multiplex PCR; TCRdb's copy keeps in-frame clones and lacks some. The table has approximately 85,000 clones, about four fifths seen once; the top ten hold roughly 14%. This CDR3 spans 13 amino acids. Germline assignment: CDR1 MNHEY and CDR2 SMNVEV (reference sequence). The V and J ends lost 4 bases and 4 bases respectively, with 11 bases between them. Study-wide findings and caveats: Best predicting response, reportedly, were early blood T cell clone dynamics, with interferon-beta. Blood TCR clones of tumor origin expanded after radiotherapy plus ipilimumab.

Concerning this clone: Its cognate antigen is unknown.

Focal radiation with ipilimumab CTLA-4 blockade was given to patients with chemo-refractory metastatic non-small-cell lung cancer. The receptor was isolated from a human donor with non-small cell lung cancer that progressed on radiotherapy plus ipilimumab. This specimen was peripheral blood, taken from a patient treated with radiotherapy plus ipilimumab. The rearrangement joins TRBV27 to TRBJ2-7, with a tentative D call TRBD1 (6 bases). The CDR3 spells CASSSTRGYEQYF. CDR3 nucleotide sequence: TGTGCCAGCAGTTCCACCAGGGGTTACGAGCAGTACTTC.